The 27 T cell receptor beta chains in this list originate from one sample, sequenced in a study of cytomegalovirus exposure and HLA in healthy donors. 13 Jbeta primers and 60 Vbeta primers were used for the PCR. Generated by immunoSEQ multiplex PCR, the TCRdb table keeps only in-frame clones and is missing some. The data show approximately 200,000 clones, roughly three quarters seen once. Sequencing was performed on PBMCs. These receptors were collected from a woman aged 18-29 years in good health and CMV-seronegative.

The CDR3 loop reads CASNDRGWNTEAFF. CDR3 sequence (DNA): TGTGCCAGTAATGACAGGGGGTGGAACACTGAAGCTTTCTTT. This sequence joins TRBV19 and TRBJ1-1; TRBD1 aligns across 9 bases. The ends lost 7 bases at V and 1 base at J; junction bases unmatched: 4. Per germline, CDR1 LNHDA and CDR2 SQIVND (reference sequence). The CDR3 is 14 residues long.

The chain links TRBV19 to TRBJ2-7, with 13 bases fitting TRBD2. The V gene end was trimmed by 5 bases and the J gene end by 2 bases; junction bases not matched to a gene: 6. This CDR3 is built from 16 residues. CDR1 and CDR2 (germline): LNHDA, SQIVND (reference sequence). The CDR3, as DNA: TGTGCCAGTAGTTCGGGACTAGCGGGAACTGCCTACGAGCAGTACTTC. Translating gives CASSSGLAGTAYEQYF.

CDR3 sequence: CASSVMAGGPSNEQFF. The CDR3 nucleotides are TGTGCCAGCAGTGTAATGGCGGGGGGGCCCTCTAATGAGCAGTTCTTC. The chain is built from TRBV6-4 and TRBJ2-1; 9 bases fit TRBD2. Per germline, CDR1 MRHNA and CDR2 SNTAGT. The trim removed 4 bases at V and 7 bases at J, leaving 11 bases unmatched. The CDR3 totals 16 residues.

This rearrangement joins TRBV9 to TRBJ2-3; D is perhaps TRBD1 (6 bases). The CDR3 is 16 amino acids. Trimming stripped 2 bases from V and 7 bases from J, with 20 bases between. CDR1 is SGDLS and CDR2 is YYNGEE in the germline V gene. In DNA, the CDR3 is TGTGCCAGCAGCGTCTATCTAGGGGGTATGGGGAATACGCAGTATTTT. Protein: CASSVYLGGMGNTQYF.

The gene calls are TRBV27 and TRBJ1-5; D perhaps matches TRBD1 (5 bases). Germline V gene lookup returns CDR1 MNHEY and CDR2 SMNVEV (reference sequence). Trimming shortened V by 5 bases and J by 5 bases, and 13 bases separated the two germline ends. The length of the CDR3 is 14 residues. CDR3 loop: CASSPQGVDQPQHF. CDR3 DNA sequence: TGTGCCAGCAGTCCCCAGGGTGTCGATCAGCCCCAGCATTTT.

The chain uses TRBV28 and TRBJ1-5, with TRBD1 as a possible D gene (6 bases). The CDR3 totals 15 residues. V lost 11 bases and J 3 bases, leaving 20 bases between the germline ends. Germline values: CDR1 MDHEN, CDR2 SYDVKM. The CDR3 spells CASLAPTGHNQPQHF. CDR3 nucleotide sequence: TGTGCCTCTCTAGCCCCGACGGGACACAATCAGCCCCAGCATTTT.

The chain links TRBV6-1 to TRBJ2-7, with 12 nucleotides matching TRBD2. Trimming took 7 bases from V and 4 from J; bases not matched to a gene: 8. The length of the CDR3 is 15 residues. Looked up from germline, CDR1 is MNHNS and CDR2 is SASEGT. DNA for the CDR3: TGTGCCAGCATTCGCTCTAGCGGGGGGGATTACGAGCAGTACTTC. Its protein product is CASIRSSGGDYEQYF.

This rearrangement joins TRBV13 to TRBJ1-2; a possible D gene is TRBD1 (6 bases). The germline gives CDR1 PRHDT, CDR2 FYEKMQ (reference sequence). The CDR3 consists of 14 residues. Trimming cost V 4 bases and J 8 bases, with 17 bases left between them. The CDR3 reads CASSSYDRFEGYTF. The CDR3 region has the DNA TGTGCCAGCAGCTCCTACGACAGGTTTGAGGGCTACACCTTC.

The chain links TRBV19 to TRBJ1-1; 10 nucleotides agree with TRBD1. Germline V gives CDR1 LNHDA, CDR2 SQIVND (reference sequence). Germline trimming cut 5 bases from V and 3 bases from J; bases unmatched to any gene: 12. This CDR3 comprises 17 residues. The CDR3 DNA sequence: TGTGCCAGTAGTGTCCGAGGGACAGGGGTGATGGACACTGAAGCTTTCTTT. Protein sequence: CASSVRGTGVMDTEAFF.

This chain connects TRBV6-5 to TRBJ1-2; D perhaps matches TRBD1 (5 bases). The CDR3 extends over 15 amino acids. The ends were cut back, 5 bases at V and 5 bases at J, with 18 bases in the middle. Germline V gives CDR1 MNHEY, CDR2 SVGAGI. CDR3 region: CASSPAGGIGYGYTF. CDR3 sequence (DNA): TGTGCCAGCAGTCCTGCCGGGGGGATTGGGTATGGCTACACCTTC.

CDR3 region: CASSLSGGQETQYF. The CDR3 bases are TGTGCCAGCAGCTTATCCGGCGGTCAAGAGACCCAGTACTTC. The rearrangement links TRBV7-9 to TRBJ2-5; D remains unclear. With 2 bases removed from V and 2 bases from J, the gap between germline ends came to 9 bases. The germline V gene has CDR1 SEHNR and CDR2 FQNEAQ (reference sequence). This CDR3 spans 14 amino acids.

V is TRBV28 and J is TRBJ1-2, with D perhaps TRBD1 (5 bases). The CDR3 consists of 13 residues. The V and J ends lost 6 bases and 8 bases respectively, with 16 bases between them. Germline-derived CDR1 and CDR2 are MDHEN and SYDVKM. The CDR3 sequence is CASRTDFGGGYTF. The CDR3 region has the DNA TGTGCCAGCAGAACGGATTTTGGGGGGGGCTACACCTTC.

The CDR3 DNA is TGTGCCAGCAGCGTTACAGGGGGCCTCTATAATTCACCCCTCCACTTT. Protein product: CASSVTGGLYNSPLHF. The chain uses TRBV7-2 and TRBJ1-6; TRBD1 matches at 9 bases. The germline gives CDR1 SGHTA, CDR2 FQGNSA. This CDR3 contains 16 residues. J was trimmed by 3 bases and V by 5 bases; bases with no gene match: 5. The full variable domain, its missing parts supplied by reference TRBV7-2 and TRBJ1-6, is GAGVSQSPSNKVTEKGKDVELRCDPISGHTALYWYRQSLGQGLEFLIYFQGNSAPDKSGLPSDRFSAERTGGSVSTLTIQRTQQEDSAVYLCASSVTGGLYNSPLHFGNGTRLTVT.

The chain recombines TRBV7-8 with TRBJ1-2, with TRBD1 identical over 7 bases. The length of the CDR3 is 15 residues. V lost 5 bases and J lost 0; bases outside the gene matches: 6. Germline V lookup: CDR1 SGHVS, CDR2 FQNEAQ. Here the CDR3 DNA reads TGTGCCAGCAGCGTCCGGGACAGATCTAACTATGGCTACACCTTC. Translation gives CASSVRDRSNYGYTF.

Concerning this clone: This specimen includes other DNA sequences encoding the same CDR3. The chain couples TRBV28 to TRBJ2-7; possible D gene TRBD2, 6 bases. V lost 3 bases to trimming and J lost 2 bases, with 8 bases between them. Per the germline V gene, CDR1 is MDHEN and CDR2 is SYDVKM. The CDR3 length is 13 residues. CDR3 DNA sequence: TGTGCCAGCAGTTTTAGCGGAACCTACGAGCAGTACTTC. Encoded protein: CASSFSGTYEQYF.

J is TRBJ1-1 and V is TRBV11-3; weak D call: TRBD1 (5 bases). Trimming took 1 base from V and 9 from J, leaving 12 bases between them. In germline, CDR1 is SGHNT, CDR2 YENEEA. This CDR3 is 13 amino acids long. Here the CDR3 reads CASSLVPDNQAFF. The DNA of the CDR3 is TGTGCCAGCAGCTTAGTGCCGGACAACCAAGCTTTCTTT.

The chain uses TRBV2 and TRBJ1-4; TRBD1 is a possible D gene (5 bases). The V gene lost 7 bases and the J gene lost 3 bases, with 15 bases spanning the gap. This CDR3 contains 15 residues. Germline V gene data show CDR1 as SNHLY and CDR2 as FYNNEI. The CDR3 spells CASKGAAVSNEKLFF. The CDR3 DNA reads as TGTGCCAGCAAAGGGGCGGCTGTGTCTAATGAAAAACTGTTTTTT.

This clone was seen a single time. The chain uses TRBV6-1 and TRBJ1-6; perhaps TRBD1 as D (6 bases). Trimming removed 6 bases from V and 4 bases from J, with 10 bases in between. From germline, CDR1 is MNHNS and CDR2 SASEGT. The CDR3 consists of 14 residues. The CDR3 here is CASRPDSYNSPLHF. CDR3 coding DNA: TGTGCCAGCAGACCGGACAGTTATAATTCACCCCTCCACTTT.

Here the CDR3 DNA reads TGTGCCAGCGTAGAACAGGGGCGAAAAGCAGATACGCAGTATTTT. Amino acids: CASVEQGRKADTQYF. The chain links TRBV6-1 to TRBJ2-3, with 7 bases that match TRBD1. Germline V gene sequence: CDR1 MNHNS, CDR2 SASEGT. This CDR3 contains 15 residues. Unmatched junction bases numbered 12, after V lost 8 bases and J lost 4 bases.

The gene calls are TRBV5-1 and TRBJ1-2; TRBD1 matches at 7 bases. Trimming took 5 bases from V and 4 from J; bases not matched to a gene: 8. CDR1 is SGHRS and CDR2 is YFSETQ in the germline V gene. This CDR3 is 14 amino acids long. CDR3 region: CASSSDRSTYGYTF. CDR3 bases: TGCGCCAGCAGTTCGGACAGGTCTACCTATGGCTACACCTTC.

This chain links TRBV2 with TRBJ2-1; TRBD2 matches 7 bases. After removal of 4 bases from V and 8 bases from J, the junction contained 5 bases not matched to a gene. This CDR3 contains 13 residues. Germline V lookup: CDR1 SNHLY, CDR2 FYNNEI. The CDR3 spells CASSAQAGDEQFF. CDR3 sequence (DNA): TGTGCCAGCAGTGCCCAGGCGGGGGATGAGCAGTTCTTC.

V usage is TRBV2 and J usage is TRBJ1-5; 9 nucleotides match TRBD1. V dropped 7 bases and J dropped 5; count of bases not matched to a gene: 6. The germline gives CDR1 SNHLY, CDR2 FYNNEI. The length of the CDR3 is 14 residues. CDR3 sequence reads: CASKPGTGYQPQHF. CDR3 bases: TGTGCCAGCAAACCCGGGACAGGGTATCAGCCCCAGCATTTT.

This clone was seen just once. The rearrangement uses TRBV28 and TRBJ2-3, with TRBD1 as a possible D gene (6 bases). With 5 bases removed from V and 2 bases from J, the gap between germline ends came to 23 bases. From germline, CDR1 is MDHEN and CDR2 SYDVKM. The CDR3 loop spans 18 amino acids. CDR3 sequence (DNA): TGTGCCAGCAGTCCGCCCGCTAAGGGGACACTTTCCACAGATACGCAGTATTTT. Its translation: CASSPPAKGTLSTDTQYF.

The chain links TRBV9 to TRBJ2-7; TRBD2 matches at 10 bases. V lost 0 bases to trimming and J lost 7 bases; unmatched junction nucleotides: 7. The CDR3 has 15 residues. Germline CDR1 SGDLS, CDR2 YYNGEE. This CDR3 reads CASSVASGSIGEQYF. The CDR3 bases are TGTGCCAGCAGCGTAGCTAGCGGGAGTATAGGGGAGCAGTACTTC.

This chain joins TRBV20-1 and TRBJ1-2; perhaps TRBD1 as D (5 bases). Germline values: CDR1 DFQATT, CDR2 SNEGSKA (reference sequence). Trimming left V 5 bases short and J 4 bases short, with 8 bases between. CDR3 length: 11 amino acids. The CDR3 DNA sequence: TGCAGTGCTCGACAGTCCTATGGCTACACCTTC. Translation gives CSARQSYGYTF.

The CDR3 DNA reads TGTGCCAGCAGTTTAGCCGGGGGTGCTAACTACGAGCAGTACTTC. Its protein product is CASSLAGGANYEQYF. V usage is TRBV27 and J usage is TRBJ2-7; maybe TRBD2 (6 bases). With 2 bases removed from V and 3 bases from J, the gap between germline ends came to 14 bases. Germline V lookup: CDR1 MNHEY, CDR2 SMNVEV (reference sequence). The CDR3 sequence is 15 residues long.

The CDR3 nucleotides read TGTGCCAGCAGTTCCCCAATCCAAAGGACAGACTCTGGGGCCAACGTCCTGACTTTC. This sequence encodes CASSSPIQRTDSGANVLTF. The chain recombines TRBV28 with TRBJ2-6, with D possibly being TRBD1 (6 bases). The CDR3 consists of 19 residues. The ends were cut back, 4 bases at V and 0 bases at J, with 19 bases in the middle. Germline assignment: CDR1 MDHEN and CDR2 SYDVKM.